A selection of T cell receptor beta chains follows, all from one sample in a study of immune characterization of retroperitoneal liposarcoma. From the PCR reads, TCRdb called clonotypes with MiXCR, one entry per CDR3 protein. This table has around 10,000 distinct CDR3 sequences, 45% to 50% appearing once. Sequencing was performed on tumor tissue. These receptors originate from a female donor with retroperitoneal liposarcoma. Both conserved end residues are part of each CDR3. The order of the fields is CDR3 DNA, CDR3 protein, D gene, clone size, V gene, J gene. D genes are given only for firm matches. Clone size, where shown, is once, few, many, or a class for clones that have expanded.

CDR3 DNA: TGTGCCACCTCCGGGGGCGATAATTCACCCCTCCACTTT; CDR3 protein: CATSGGDNSPLHF; D gene: -; clone size: -; V gene: TRBV12-3/TRBV12-4; J gene: TRBJ1-6
CDR3 DNA: TGTGCCAGCAGCTTTTCGAACACTGAAGCTTTCTTT; CDR3 protein: CASSFSNTEAFF; D gene: -; clone size: -; V gene: TRBV7-2; J gene: TRBJ1-1
CDR3 DNA: TGCGCCAGCGGCCCTGACTTATATACGCAGTATTTT; CDR3 protein: CASGPDLYTQYF; D gene: -; clone size: -; V gene: TRBV10-1; J gene: TRBJ2-3
CDR3 DNA: TGTGCCAGCAGGGGAGCGGGAGGCCTGAACAATGAGCAGTACTTC; CDR3 protein: CASRGAGGLNNEQYF; D gene: TRBD2; clone size: -; V gene: TRBV6-1; J gene: TRBJ2-4
CDR3 DNA: TGTGCCAGCAGTGGGGCGGGGGGAAGCTCCTACGAGCAGTACTTC; CDR3 protein: CASSGAGGSSYEQYF; D gene: TRBD2; clone size: -; V gene: TRBV6-1; J gene: TRBJ2-7
CDR3 DNA: TGTGCCAGCAGGGTGGACAGATCTGTTTCAAATGAGCAGTTCTTC; CDR3 protein: CASRVDRSVSNEQFF; D gene: -; clone size: medium-sized; V gene: TRBV6-1; J gene: TRBJ2-1
CDR3 DNA: TGCGCCACCCAGGACAGGCACTATGGCTACACCTTC; CDR3 protein: CATQDRHYGYTF; D gene: TRBD1; clone size: once; V gene: TRBV10-2; J gene: TRBJ1-2
CDR3 DNA: TGTGCCAGCACCTTTGACAGACATTCCGAGCAGTACTTC; CDR3 protein: CASTFDRHSEQYF; D gene: -; clone size: many; V gene: TRBV6-1; J gene: TRBJ2-7
CDR3 DNA: TGTGCCAGCAGTGAAGCGGGAGGGGACAGGGAGCTGTTTTTT; CDR3 protein: CASSEAGGDRELFF; D gene: -; clone size: few; V gene: TRBV6-1; J gene: TRBJ2-2
CDR3 DNA: TGTGCCAGCAGTAGGGGGGGACAGCCCGACTACAATGAGCAGTACTTC; CDR3 protein: CASSRGGQPDYNEQYF; D gene: -; clone size: -; V gene: TRBV7-8; J gene: TRBJ2-5
CDR3 DNA: TGTGCCAGCAGTTTAGGACGGCCGGGTACACTCCCCCTCTACGAGCAGTTCTTC; CDR3 protein: CASSLGRPGTLPLYEQFF; D gene: -; clone size: -; V gene: TRBV12-3/TRBV12-4; J gene: TRBJ2-1
CDR3 DNA: TGTGCCAGCAATTCCCGGTGGGTTTCCTACAATGAGCAGTTCTTC; CDR3 protein: CASNSRWVSYNEQFF; D gene: -; clone size: many; V gene: TRBV7-2; J gene: TRBJ2-1
CDR3 DNA: TGTGCCAGCAGTGGCCCGGACAGGGTTGAGACCCAGTACTTC; CDR3 protein: CASSGPDRVETQYF; D gene: TRBD1; clone size: -; V gene: TRBV6-1; J gene: TRBJ2-5
CDR3 DNA: TGTGCCAGCAAGGGACAGACTAGCACAGATACGCAGTATTTT; CDR3 protein: CASKGQTSTDTQYF; D gene: TRBD1; clone size: once; V gene: TRBV6-8; J gene: TRBJ2-3
CDR3 DNA: TGTGCTTCTCGTAGTCATTCTGGGGCCAACGTCCTGACTTTC; CDR3 protein: CASRSHSGANVLTF; D gene: -; clone size: few; V gene: TRBV25-1; J gene: TRBJ2-6
CDR3 DNA: TGTGCCAGCAGTGTGCTACAGGGTACCTACAATGAGCAGTTCTTC; CDR3 protein: CASSVLQGTYNEQFF; D gene: -; clone size: few; V gene: TRBV6-1; J gene: TRBJ2-1
CDR3 DNA: TGTGCCAGCAGCTTGGACGGGGGGAGTTACAATGAGCAGTACTTC; CDR3 protein: CASSLDGGSYNEQYF; D gene: TRBD2; clone size: -; V gene: TRBV7-3; J gene: TRBJ2-7
CDR3 DNA: TGTGCCAGCAGAATGGGACAGGTTGATAATTCACCCCTCCACTTT; CDR3 protein: CASRMGQVDNSPLHF; D gene: TRBD1; clone size: -; V gene: TRBV12-3/TRBV12-4; J gene: TRBJ1-6
CDR3 DNA: TGTGCCACCAGCAGGAGCAGGGCCTCCTACGAGCAGTACTTC; CDR3 protein: CATSRSRASYEQYF; D gene: -; clone size: -; V gene: TRBV15; J gene: TRBJ2-7
CDR3 DNA: TGTGCCAGCAGTCGCCTGTGGGGTAGGGGCCGCTATGGCTACACCTTC; CDR3 protein: CASSRLWGRGRYGYTF; D gene: -; clone size: -; V gene: TRBV28; J gene: TRBJ1-2
CDR3 DNA: TGTGCCAGCTTCCGGCTAGCGGGAGGGTCGGGCTACAATGAGCAGTTCTTC; CDR3 protein: CASFRLAGGSGYNEQFF; D gene: TRBD2; clone size: -; V gene: TRBV6-8; J gene: TRBJ2-1
CDR3 DNA: TGTGCCAGCAGTGTACGGGGGAAGGAGTACGAGCAGTACTTC; CDR3 protein: CASSVRGKEYEQYF; D gene: -; clone size: medium-sized; V gene: TRBV27; J gene: TRBJ2-7
CDR3 DNA: TGTGCCAGCAGAACTAGCGGGGCTAACACCGGGGAGCTGTTTTTT; CDR3 protein: CASRTSGANTGELFF; D gene: TRBD2; clone size: -; V gene: TRBV7-8; J gene: TRBJ2-2
CDR3 DNA: TGTGCCAGCAGCACCGAAGGACTAGCGGCATACAATGAGCAGTACTTC; CDR3 protein: CASSTEGLAAYNEQYF; D gene: TRBD2; clone size: -; V gene: TRBV7-8; J gene: TRBJ2-5